Here is one T cell receptor beta chain with its context. TCRdb's copy holds only in-frame clones and misses some; the assay was immunoSEQ multiplex PCR. The data show some 100,000 clones, with roughly 90% seen just once and around 2.1% held by the top ten. This entry is derived from a study of blood T cell repertoires in COVID-19. Study-level information: From T cells, B-cell-depleted T cells, or PBMCs came the material, which was cDNA or gDNA.

This CDR3 is 17 amino acids long. The chain carries TRBV21-1 and TRBJ2-7; TRBD2 is taken as the D call from the table, unchecked against the DNA. TRBV21-1 is a pseudogene. This sequence was found in a man aged 50 or older with active COVID-19. The sample consisted of peripheral blood. This CDR3 reads CASSKERRTGFSYEQYV. CDR3 DNA sequence: TGTGCCAGCAGCAAAGAAAGGAGGACGGGATTCTCCTACGAGCAGTACGTC.